These T cell receptor beta chains were read from a single sample in a study of Ad26.COV2.S vaccination and SARS-CoV-2 variants. The assay was immunoSEQ multiplex PCR, and TCRdb's table has in-frame clones only and misses some. The table includes hundreds of thousands of clones, 80% to 90% detected once. The sample in question was peripheral blood, obtained in a trial of Ad26.COV2.S vaccine versus placebo. The receptors shown here come from a person aged 18-65 years who received the Ad26.COV2.S COVID-19 vaccine or a placebo. Each CDR3 is given with its conserved first and last residue. D genes are given only for firm matches. Size is stated for part of the rows, as once, few or many counts, or as a class when the clone is expanded.

V gene	D gene	J gene	clone size	CDR3 DNA	CDR3 protein
TRBV28	TRBD1	TRBJ1-6	NA	TGTGCCAGCAGTCTTCGTCATCCAGGGGGCAGGGGTTCACCCCTCCACTTT	CASSLRHPGGRGSPLHF
TRBV28	TRBD2	TRBJ2-1	NA	TGTGCCAGCAGTCTAAGGACTAGCGGGAGCTACTACAATGAGCAGTTCTTC	CASSLRTSGSYYNEQFF
TRBV4-1	TRBD1	TRBJ2-7	NA	TGCGCCAGCAGCCAAGATGGGACAGGGGTGTCCTACGAGCAGTACTTC	CASSQDGTGVSYEQYF
TRBV19	NA	TRBJ2-3	NA	TGTGCCAGTAGTAGTTGGGACGAGACTAGCACAGATACGCAGTATTTT	CASSSWDETSTDTQYF
TRBV15	NA	TRBJ2-3	NA	TGTGCCACCAGTGTCCAGGGCGAAGATACGCAGTATTTT	CATSVQGEDTQYF
TRBV6-5	NA	TRBJ1-5	NA	TGTGCCAGCACCGGACAGAGCTATAGCAATCAGCCCCAGCATTTT	CASTGQSYSNQPQHF
TRBV7-2	TRBD2	TRBJ2-1	once	TGTGCCAGCAGCTTCGGACTAGCGAGCGGGGCCGGGGTCTTC	CASSFGLASGAGVF
TRBV4-2	NA	TRBJ2-7	NA	TGTGCCAGCAGCCAAAACTACCGGGACGAGCAGTACTTC	CASSQNYRDEQYF
TRBV14	NA	TRBJ2-6	NA	TGTGCCAGCAGCCCCCTCCAGGGTTTGCCTGGGGCCAACGTCCTGACTTTC	CASSPLQGLPGANVLTF
TRBV2	NA	TRBJ1-5	NA	TGTGCCAGCACGAGGGGGTATAATCAGCCCCAGCATTTT	CASTRGYNQPQHF
TRBV3-1/TRBV3-2	TRBD1	TRBJ1-1	NA	TGTGCCAGCAGCCAAGGGCTGAGGGGGCGACGCACTGAAGCTTTCTTT	CASSQGLRGRRTEAFF
TRBV7-9	NA	TRBJ1-1	once	TGTGCCAGCAGCTTAGGTGTACAGGTCCTGAACACTGAAGCTTTCTTT	CASSLGVQVLNTEAFF
TRBV3-1/TRBV3-2	NA	TRBJ2-5	NA	TGTGCCAGCAGCCAAGATTTTGGAGACTTAGTGGAGACCCAGTACTTC	CASSQDFGDLVETQYF